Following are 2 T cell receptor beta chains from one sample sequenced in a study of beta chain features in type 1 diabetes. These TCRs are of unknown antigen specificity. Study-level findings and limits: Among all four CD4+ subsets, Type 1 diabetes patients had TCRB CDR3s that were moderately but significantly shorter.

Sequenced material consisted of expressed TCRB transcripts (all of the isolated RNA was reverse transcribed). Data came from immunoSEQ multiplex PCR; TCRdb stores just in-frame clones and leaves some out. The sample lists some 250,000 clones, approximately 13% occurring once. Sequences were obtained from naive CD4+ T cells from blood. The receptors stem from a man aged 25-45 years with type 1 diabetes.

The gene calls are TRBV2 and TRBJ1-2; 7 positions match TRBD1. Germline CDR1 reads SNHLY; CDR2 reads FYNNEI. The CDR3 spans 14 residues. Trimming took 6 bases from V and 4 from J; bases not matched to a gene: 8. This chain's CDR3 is CASRAGTVLYGYTF. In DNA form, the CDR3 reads TGTGCCAGCAGGGCCGGGACAGTTCTCTATGGCTACACCTTC.

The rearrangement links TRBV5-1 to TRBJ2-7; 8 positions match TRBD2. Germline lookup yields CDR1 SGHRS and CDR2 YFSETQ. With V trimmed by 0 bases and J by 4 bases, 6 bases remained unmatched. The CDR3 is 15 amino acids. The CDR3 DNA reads TGCGCCAGCAGCTTGGCCAGCGGGAGCACTTACGAGCAGTACTTC. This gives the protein CASSLASGSTYEQYF.